These 18 T cell receptor beta chains were all obtained from the same sample, sequenced in a study of blood T cell repertoires in COVID-19. TCRdb's copy holds only in-frame clones and misses some; the assay was immunoSEQ multiplex PCR. Altogether about 310,000 clones are present, approximately 91% being singletons, with the ten largest covering roughly 5.2%. Sequencing input: PBMCs or T cells enriched from blood (not recorded which). Receptors originate from a man aged 60-69 years who had recovered from COVID-19.

The chain is built from TRBV5-1 and TRBJ2-1; D might be TRBD1 (6 bases). CDR1 is SGHRS and CDR2 is YFSETQ in the germline V gene. The CDR3 is 14 residues long. Deletions cut 2 bases from V and 8 bases from J, with 14 bases between. For the CDR3, the DNA is TGCGCCAGCAGCTTAGCGGACAGTTACGATGAGCAGTTCTTC. Residues: CASSLADSYDEQFF.

The table lists this clone with a few counts. V and J are TRBV27 and TRBJ1-5; D gene unclear. The germline V gene has CDR1 MNHEY and CDR2 SMNVEV (reference sequence). This CDR3 spans 15 amino acids. V was trimmed by 6 bases and J by 3 bases, leaving 15 bases between them. The CDR3 spells CASSLNPGNNQPQHF. The CDR3 DNA sequence: TGTGCCAGCAGCCTAAACCCGGGGAACAATCAGCCCCAGCATTTT.

This clone was observed once. The CDR3 sequence: CASSYSTGNQPQHF. Written as DNA, the CDR3 is TGTGCCAGCAGTTACTCAACGGGCAATCAGCCCCAGCATTTT. V and J are TRBV6-5 and TRBJ1-5; D unresolved. CDR1 MNHEY and CDR2 SVGAGI come from the germline V gene. With 0 bases removed from V and 2 bases from J, the gap between germline ends came to 5 bases. The CDR3 contains 14 residues.

This clone was detected once. The chain recombines TRBV19 with TRBJ2-5, with D perhaps TRBD2 (6 bases). The CDR3 covers 14 residues. The germline V and J ends were trimmed by 5 bases and 5 bases, with 15 bases remaining between them. Germline V CDR1 and CDR2: LNHDA, SQIVND (reference sequence). CDR3: CASSPPGVRETQYF. CDR3 nucleotides: TGTGCCAGTAGTCCCCCGGGAGTTCGGGAGACCCAGTACTTC.

J is TRBJ1-1 and V is TRBV7-3; D gene unclear. The CDR3 loop spans 14 amino acids. Germline values: CDR1 SGHTA, CDR2 FQGTGA. V dropped 0 bases and J dropped 5 bases, with 10 bases sitting between them. The CDR3 sequence is CASSLTSTGTEAFF. As DNA, the CDR3 is TGTGCCAGCAGCTTAACGTCTACGGGGACTGAAGCTTTCTTT.

The chain recombines TRBV3-1 (or the pseudogene TRBV3-2) with TRBJ1-1; TRBD1 might be the D (5 bases). V shed 7 bases and J shed 8 bases, with 23 bases lying between them. The CDR3 consists of 15 residues. Germline V gene sequence: CDR1 LGHDT, CDR2 YNNKEL (reference sequence). This CDR3 reads CASNGGVGWSREAFF. CDR3 in DNA: TGTGCCAGCAACGGAGGGGTGGGGTGGTCCCGCGAAGCTTTCTTT.

The V call is TRBV4-2, the J call TRBJ2-1; D perhaps matches TRBD1 (5 bases). The length of the CDR3 is 16 residues. The V gene lost 4 bases and the J gene lost 5 bases, with 18 bases spanning the gap. Germline CDR1 and CDR2: LGHNA and YNFKEQ. The CDR3 region has the DNA TGTGCCAGCAGCCGGTTCGCAGGGCAATGGGACAATGAGCAGTTCTTC. Translating gives CASSRFAGQWDNEQFF.

This clone was detected only a few times. J is TRBJ2-7 and V is TRBV10-3; no definite D call. Trimming removed 0 bases at V and 0 bases at J, with 9 bases between. CDR3 length: 15 amino acids. Germline V gene sequence: CDR1 ENHRY, CDR2 SYGVKD. The CDR3 here is CAISESVSSSYEQYF. CDR3 bases: TGTGCCATCAGTGAGTCCGTCTCCAGCTCCTACGAGCAGTACTTC.

The gene calls are TRBV7-8 and TRBJ2-7; perhaps TRBD1 as D (6 bases). The CDR3 runs to 13 residues. Trimming left V 3 bases short and J 10 bases short, with 16 bases between. Germline-derived CDR1 and CDR2 are SGHVS and FQNEAQ. The CDR3 here is CASSLGAGRTQYF. The CDR3, as DNA: TGTGCCAGCAGCTTGGGGGCCGGACGGACTCAGTACTTC.

This clone was recorded once. V is TRBV19 and J is TRBJ2-5; 15 nucleotides align to TRBD2. CDR3 size: 18 residues. Germline-derived CDR1 and CDR2 are LNHDA and SQIVND (reference sequence). V trimming: 6 bases; J trimming: 2 bases; junction bases outside the gene matches: 10. CDR3 sequence: CASSLPGLAGGGQETQYF. CDR3 in DNA: TGTGCCAGTAGCCTACCGGGACTAGCGGGAGGTGGGCAAGAGACCCAGTACTTC.

The rearrangement joins TRBV5-5 to TRBJ1-6; maybe TRBD1 (5 bases). V was shortened by 3 bases and J by 6 bases, with 13 bases between the two germline ends. Per germline, CDR1 SGHKS and CDR2 YYEKEE (reference sequence). The CDR3 is made up of 15 amino acids. CDR3 amino acids: CASSSYVTVNSPLHF. In nucleotides, the CDR3 is TGTGCCAGCAGCTCCTATGTGACAGTTAATTCACCCCTCCACTTT.

The DNA of the CDR3 is TGCGCCAGCAGCTTGGAGGGGGCTGGAGAAAAACTGTTTTTT. It yields the protein CASSLEGAGEKLFF. The chain is built from TRBV5-1 and TRBJ1-4; 7 bases map to TRBD1. CDR1 is SGHRS and CDR2 is YFSETQ in the germline V gene. The CDR3 spans 14 residues. J gave up 8 bases and V 0 bases, and 4 bases lay outside the gene matches.

This clone was seen only once. This chain links TRBV7-3 with TRBJ2-1; TRBD2 matches 8 bases. CDR1 SGHTA and CDR2 FQGTGA come from the germline V gene. The length of the CDR3 is 14 residues. V dropped 4 bases and J dropped 8; count of bases not matched to a gene: 7. CDR3 region: CASSSGTSRDEQFF. CDR3 nucleotide sequence: TGTGCCAGCAGCTCTGGGACTAGTAGGGATGAGCAGTTCTTC.

Remarks on this clone: This specimen includes other DNA sequences encoding the same CDR3. This rearrangement joins TRBV28 to TRBJ2-1, with 10 bases matching TRBD2. The CDR3 runs to 14 residues. Trimming cost V 4 bases and J 4 bases; bases outside gene matches: 1. Germline assignment: CDR1 MDHEN and CDR2 SYDVKM. The DNA of the CDR3 is TGTGCCAGCAGTTCTAGCGGGAGTTACAATGAGCAGTTCTTC. Protein: CASSSSGSYNEQFF.

The chain links TRBV29-1 to TRBJ1-4, with a tentative D call TRBD1 (5 bases). Between the trimmed V and J ends, which lost 7 bases and 5 bases, there was a span of 11 bases. In germline, CDR1 is SQVTM, CDR2 ANQGSEA. This CDR3 is built from 12 residues. The CDR3 DNA reads as TGCAGCGATATGGGGGGGAATGAAAAACTGTTTTTT. This encodes CSDMGGNEKLFF.

The V and J genes are TRBV7-2 and TRBJ2-3, with TRBD1 identical over 9 bases. This CDR3 region has 15 residues. Germline V CDR1 and CDR2: SGHTA, FQGNSA. V dropped 7 bases and J dropped 6; count of bases not matched to a gene: 11. The CDR3 region is CASTLLGTGMDTQYF. CDR3 nucleotides: TGTGCCAGCACCCTGCTCGGGACAGGGATGGATACGCAGTATTTT.

The V and J genes are TRBV6-5 and TRBJ2-2, with unresolved D. The CDR3 is 15 amino acids. Germline-derived CDR1 and CDR2 are MNHEY and SVGAGI. Deletions cut 0 bases from V and 0 bases from J, with 5 bases between. CDR3 residues: CASSYSRTNTGELFF. CDR3 bases: TGTGCCAGCAGTTACTCGAGAACGAACACCGGGGAGCTGTTTTTT.

The chain recombines TRBV28 with TRBJ1-2; D remains ambiguous. CDR1 MDHEN and CDR2 SYDVKM come from the germline V gene. Trimming removed 4 bases at V and 4 bases at J, with 7 bases between. This CDR3 is 12 amino acids long. The CDR3 nucleotides are TGTGCCAGCAGTTGGGCCACCTATGGCTACACCTTC. Amino acid sequence: CASSWATYGYTF.